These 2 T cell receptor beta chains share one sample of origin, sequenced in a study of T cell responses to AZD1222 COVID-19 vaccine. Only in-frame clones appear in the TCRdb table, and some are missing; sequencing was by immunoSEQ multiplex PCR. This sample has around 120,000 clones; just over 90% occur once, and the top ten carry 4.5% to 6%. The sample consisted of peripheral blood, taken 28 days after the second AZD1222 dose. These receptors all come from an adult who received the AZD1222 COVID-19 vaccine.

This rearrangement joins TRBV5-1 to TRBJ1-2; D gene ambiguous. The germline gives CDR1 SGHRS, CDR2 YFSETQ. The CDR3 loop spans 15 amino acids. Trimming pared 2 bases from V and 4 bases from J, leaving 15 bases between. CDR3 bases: TGCGCCAGCAGCTTAAAAGTAGGGCCGTTCTATGGCTACACCTTC. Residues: CASSLKVGPFYGYTF.

The CDR3 DNA sequence: TGTGCCAGCAGCTTGGGTAGGGCGAACACTGAAGCTTTCTTT. It is translated as CASSLGRANTEAFF. J is TRBJ1-1 and V is TRBV5-8; D gene unclear. Germline lookup yields CDR1 SGHTS and CDR2 YDEGEE. V was clipped by 0 bases and J by 1 base, with 7 bases between them. The CDR3 runs 14 residues. Using reference TRBV5-8 and TRBJ1-1 for the parts outside the CDR3, the full variable domain is EAGVTQSPTHLIKTRGQQATLRCSPISGHTSVYWYQQALGLGLQFLLWYDEGEERNRGNFPPRFSGRQFPNYSSELNVNALELEDSALYLCASSLGRANTEAFFGQGTRLTVV.